This T cell receptor (beta chain) was found in a study of T cells in Graves' hyperthyroidism and ophthalmopathy. Study conclusions and caveats: Ophthalmopathy got predicted by the model a median 6.5 months before its onset.

A lack of ophthalmopathy progression within 18 months defined stable Graves' hyperthyroidism. From approximately 9.3 ml of fresh peripheral blood, PBMCs were isolated. Trimming took 5 bases from V and 6 from J, leaving 8 bases between them. This CDR3 has 12 residues. Germline V CDR1 and CDR2: MNHEY, SMNVEV (reference sequence). This clonotype came up many times. Its specificity is unknown. Amplified TCR beta CDR3 regions derived from RNA transcripts. The TCR CDR3 first-round RT-PCR relied on the HTBI primer set. TCRdb fed the multiplex PCR reads into MiXCR, producing one record per CDR3 protein. The table records about 620,000 distinct CDR3 sequences, around 15% of them present only once.

The genes are TRBV27 and TRBJ2-1, with D hard to call. The receptor was isolated from a woman aged 25 to 39 with Graves' hyperthyroidism. The sample comprised blood. The CDR3 spells CASSPPANEQFF. CDR3 in DNA: TGTGCCAGCAGTCCCCCCGCCAATGAGCAGTTCTTC.